This T cell receptor (beta chain) emerged from a study of T cell clonality in common variable immunodeficiency. General study points: CVID subjects had higher TCRbeta clonality than healthy controls, most marked in about a third. In common variable immunodeficiency, TCR beta chains reportedly carried fewer deletions and N-nucleotide insertions.

To note about this clone: What it binds is unknown. The CDR3 extends 3 residues past the end of the read, so its final part is completed from the germline J gene.

V gave up 2 bases and J gave up 0 bases, with 17 bases separating them. The germline V gene encodes CDR1 MGHDK and CDR2 SYGVNS. This CDR3 is built from 18 residues. Equal genomic DNA amounts from CVID and control samples were sequenced. Only in-frame clones appear in the TCRdb table, and some are missing; sequencing was by immunoSEQ multiplex PCR. The sample presents about 39,000 clones, none singletons. This sequence joins TRBV25-1 and TRBJ2-1; D is perhaps TRBD2 (7 bases). The clonotype was recovered from a person between 18 and 75 years old in good health. Sequenced input: peripheral blood mononuclear cells. The CDR3 region is CASSERGGSDFSYNEQFF. Incomplete CDR3 DNA: TGTGCCAGCAGTGAAAGGGGGGGTAGCGACTTCTCCTACAATGAG. Supplemented by reference TRBV25-1 and TRBJ2-1, the full variable domain reads EADIYQTPRYLVIGTGKKITLECSQTMGHDKMYWYQQDPGMELHLIHYSYGVNSTEKGDLSSESTVSRIRTEHFPLTLESARPSHTSQYLCASSERGGSDFSYNEQFFGPGTRLTVL.